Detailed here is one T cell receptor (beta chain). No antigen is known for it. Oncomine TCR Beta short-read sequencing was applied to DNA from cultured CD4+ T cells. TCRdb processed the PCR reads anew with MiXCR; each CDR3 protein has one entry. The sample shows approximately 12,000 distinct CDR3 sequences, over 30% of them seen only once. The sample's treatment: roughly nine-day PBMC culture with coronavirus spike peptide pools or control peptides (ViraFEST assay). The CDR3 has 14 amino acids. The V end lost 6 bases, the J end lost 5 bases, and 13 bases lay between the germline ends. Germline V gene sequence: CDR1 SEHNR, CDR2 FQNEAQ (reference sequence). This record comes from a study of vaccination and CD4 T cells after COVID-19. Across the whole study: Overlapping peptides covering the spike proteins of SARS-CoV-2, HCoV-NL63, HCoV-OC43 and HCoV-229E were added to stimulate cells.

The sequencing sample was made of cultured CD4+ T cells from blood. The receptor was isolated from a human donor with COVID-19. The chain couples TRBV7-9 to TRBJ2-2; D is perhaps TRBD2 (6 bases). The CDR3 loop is CASRRGTDTGELFF. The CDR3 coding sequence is TGTGCCAGCAGACGCGGGACGGATACCGGGGAGCTGTTTTTT. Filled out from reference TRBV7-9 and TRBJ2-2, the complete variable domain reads DTGVSQNPRHKITKRGQNVTFRCDPISEHNRLYWYRQTLGQGPEFLTYFQNEAQLEKSRLLSDRFSAERPKGSFSTLEIQRTEQGDSAMYLCASRRGTDTGELFFGEGSRLTVL.